A selection of T cell receptor beta chains follows, all from one sample in a study of T cell responses to AZD1222 COVID-19 vaccine. Assay used: immunoSEQ multiplex PCR; TCRdb lists only in-frame clones, some missing. The sample consists of around 130,000 clones, approximately 93% of them appearing once. Sequences were derived from peripheral blood, sampled on day 0 of AZD1222 vaccination. The receptor set was obtained from an adult in good health. CDR3s include the opening cysteine and the closing phenylalanine or tryptophan. The order of the fields is CDR3 protein, CDR3 DNA, J gene, clone size, V gene, D gene. A D gene is named only where the DNA matches it firmly. Clone size, where shown, is once, few, many, or a class for clones that have expanded.

CDR3: CASNTGQGVTAFF
DNA: TGTGCCAGCAATACGGGACAGGGTGTGACAGCTTTCTTT
J: TRBJ1-1
size: -
V: TRBV6-5
D: TRBD1

CDR3: CASSYSPQGWQHF
DNA: TGTGCCAGCAGTTACTCGCCACAGGGGTGGCAGCATTTT
J: TRBJ1-5
size: -
V: TRBV6-6
D: TRBD1

CDR3: CASSWGFTGELFF
DNA: TGTGCCAGCAGCTGGGGGTTCACCGGGGAGCTGTTTTTT
J: TRBJ2-2
size: -
V: TRBV2
D: -

CDR3: CASSAGTGRIYF
DNA: TGTGCCAGTAGTGCCGGGACCGGGAGGATATATTTT
J: TRBJ1-3
size: -
V: TRBV19
D: -

CDR3: CSVAPGQNYGYTF
DNA: TGCAGCGTAGCCCCGGGACAGAACTATGGCTACACCTTC
J: TRBJ1-2
size: -
V: TRBV29-1
D: TRBD1

CDR3: CAISERKTANTGELFF
DNA: TGTGCCATCAGTGAACGAAAGACAGCGAACACCGGGGAGCTGTTTTTT
J: TRBJ2-2
size: -
V: TRBV10-3
D: -

CDR3: CASSLGTGDGNTIYF
DNA: TGTGCCAGCAGCCTTGGGACAGGGGATGGAAACACCATATATTTT
J: TRBJ1-3
size: -
V: TRBV28
D: TRBD1

CDR3: CSASRGLGYTF
DNA: TGCAGTGCTAGCAGGGGGCTGGGCTACACCTTC
J: TRBJ1-2
size: -
V: TRBV20-1
D: TRBD1

CDR3: CASSLAGYGEKLFF
DNA: TGTGCCAGCAGCTTGGCTGGGTATGGAGAAAAACTGTTTTTT
J: TRBJ1-4
size: -
V: TRBV5-6
D: -

CDR3: CASRAGGGGVGYTF
DNA: TGTGCCAGCAGGGCAGGGGGCGGTGGGGTTGGCTACACCTTC
J: TRBJ1-2
size: once
V: TRBV28
D: TRBD1

CDR3: CASSPLGSFSGNTIYF
DNA: TGTGCCAGCAGTCCCTTGGGTTCCTTCTCTGGAAACACCATATATTTT
J: TRBJ1-3
size: -
V: TRBV28
D: -

CDR3: CASSVDLAGEAFF
DNA: TGTGCCAGCAGCGTAGACCTGGCAGGTGAAGCTTTCTTT
J: TRBJ1-1
size: -
V: TRBV9
D: -

CDR3: CASSPWGRSVSEAFF
DNA: TGTGCCAGCAGTCCGTGGGGCAGGTCGGTGTCTGAAGCTTTCTTT
J: TRBJ1-1
size: -
V: TRBV28
D: -

CDR3: CATSAPGLTGSEQFF
DNA: TGTGCCACCAGTGCACCGGGACTAACCGGCAGTGAGCAGTTCTTC
J: TRBJ2-1
size: -
V: TRBV24-1
D: TRBD2

CDR3: CASSPYRGRSSEAFF
DNA: TGTGCCAGCAGCCCGTACAGGGGGCGAAGCTCTGAAGCTTTCTTT
J: TRBJ1-1
size: -
V: TRBV28
D: TRBD1

CDR3: CASSGSGANTGELFF
DNA: TGTGCCAGCAGCGGTAGCGGGGCGAACACCGGGGAGCTGTTTTTT
J: TRBJ2-2
size: -
V: TRBV9
D: TRBD2

CDR3: CASSTGSNQPQHF
DNA: TGTGCCAGCAGTACAGGGAGCAATCAGCCCCAGCATTTT
J: TRBJ1-5
size: -
V: TRBV6-4
D: -

CDR3: CARKNGRFGEAFF
DNA: TGTGCCAGAAAAAACGGCAGGTTCGGGGAAGCTTTCTTT
J: TRBJ1-1
size: -
V: TRBV5-8
D: -

CDR3: CASSLRTSGSPFTDTQYF
DNA: TGTGCCAGCAGTTTAAGGACTAGCGGGAGTCCTTTCACAGATACGCAGTATTTT
J: TRBJ2-3
size: -
V: TRBV27
D: TRBD2

CDR3: CASSSRGKGTEAFF
DNA: TGTGCCAGCAGCTCCCGGGGAAAGGGGACTGAAGCTTTCTTT
J: TRBJ1-1
size: -
V: TRBV7-2
D: -

CDR3: CAISEKDLNSPLHF
DNA: TGTGCCATCAGTGAGAAGGACCTCAATTCACCCCTCCACTTT
J: TRBJ1-6
size: -
V: TRBV10-3
D: -

CDR3: CSVQALPYGYTF
DNA: TGCAGCGTTCAGGCTCTACCCTATGGCTACACCTTC
J: TRBJ1-2
size: once
V: TRBV29-1
D: -

CDR3: CASSLRSRDGYQPQHF
DNA: TGTGCCAGTAGTTTGAGGTCCCGGGACGGCTATCAGCCCCAGCATTTT
J: TRBJ1-5
size: -
V: TRBV19
D: -

CDR3: CASSSGLVETQYF
DNA: TGTGCCAGCAGCTCGGGACTAGTAGAGACCCAGTACTTC
J: TRBJ2-5
size: -
V: TRBV5-4
D: TRBD2

CDR3: CASSLSNEKLFF
DNA: TGTGCCAGCTCACTCAGTAATGAAAAACTGTTTTTT
J: TRBJ1-4
size: once
V: TRBV18
D: -

CDR3: CASGQKFNTEAFF
DNA: TGTGCCAGCGGACAGAAGTTTAACACTGAAGCTTTCTTT
J: TRBJ1-1
size: -
V: TRBV6-5
D: -

CDR3: CASTGRDRKQDGYTF
DNA: TGTGCCAGCACGGGCCGCGACAGGAAGCAAGACGGCTACACCTTC
J: TRBJ1-2
size: -
V: TRBV11-2
D: -

CDR3: CASSPGWTGEMDEQYF
DNA: TGCGCCAGCAGCCCGGGATGGACAGGGGAAATGGACGAGCAGTACTTC
J: TRBJ2-7
size: -
V: TRBV5-1
D: TRBD1

CDR3: CASSARTSGLYTGELFF
DNA: TGTGCCAGCAGTGCTCGGACTAGCGGTCTTTACACCGGGGAGCTGTTTTTT
J: TRBJ2-2
size: -
V: TRBV6-2/TRBV6-3
D: TRBD2

CDR3: CASARTFQETQYF
DNA: TGTGCCAGCGCACGGACATTCCAAGAGACCCAGTACTTC
J: TRBJ2-5
size: -
V: TRBV5-8
D: -

CDR3: CASSPLRTNTEAFF
DNA: TGTGCCAGCAGTCCCCTCCGGACGAACACTGAAGCTTTCTTT
J: TRBJ1-1
size: -
V: TRBV27
D: -

CDR3: CASVQDGRPDSPLHF
DNA: TGTGCCTCCGTTCAGGACGGAAGGCCGGATTCACCCCTCCACTTT
J: TRBJ1-6
size: once
V: TRBV19
D: -

CDR3: CASASGALGGNTIYF
DNA: TGTGCCAGCGCTTCCGGCGCCTTGGGGGGAAACACCATATATTTT
J: TRBJ1-3
size: -
V: TRBV27
D: -

CDR3: CASSTLQDFGAFF
DNA: TGTGCCAGTAGTACCCTACAAGACTTTGGAGCTTTCTTT
J: TRBJ1-1
size: -
V: TRBV19
D: -